Presented here are 15 T cell receptor beta chains from one specimen sequenced in a study of vaccination effects on CD4 cells after COVID-19 (dated by TCRdb to between 2021 and 2023). Library creation used the immunoSEQ multiplex PCR assay. Imported from immuneACCESS, the table was reduced by TCRdb to in-frame sequences with V and J called. These copies leave out some clones; in studies compared against another copy, an unresolved V gene accounts for under half, and the cause of the remainder is not known. A total of tens of thousands of clones appear in this sample, 60% to 75% of them only once. The ten largest clonotypes hold 1% to 1.5% of the sample. To identify antigen-specific CD4+ T cell clonotypes by their expansion, the ViraFEST assay first stimulated PBMC with viral peptide pools and then applied TCR sequencing. After around eleven days of culture, CD4+ T cells were isolated with the EasySep CD4+ T cell isolation kit. Two doses of either the BNT162b2 or the mRNA-1273 mRNA SARS-CoV-2 vaccine were administered to participants.

Their antigens remain unidentified. The specimen comprised CD4+ T cells from PBMCs cultured with HCoV-229E spike peptides, sampled after COVID-19 vaccination. The cell subset or site label, as the study defines it: HCoV-229E spike overlapping peptide pool stimulation. These receptor sequences come from a human donor who received a COVID-19 vaccine.

The genes are TRBV2 and TRBJ2-2; D remains ambiguous. Per the germline V gene, CDR1 is SNHLY and CDR2 is FYNNEI. The V end lost 8 bases, the J end lost 0 bases, and 16 bases lay between the germline ends. This CDR3 spans 16 amino acids. Written as DNA, the CDR3 is TGTGCCAGCTCAGCCCAGCTATTTGCGAACACCGGGGAGCTGTTTTTT. It codes for CASSAQLFANTGELFF.

The chain uses TRBV7-2 and TRBJ2-7, with no clear D. The CDR3 consists of 15 residues. The V gene lost 3 bases and the J gene lost 4 bases, with 16 bases spanning the gap. Germline V gene sequence: CDR1 SGHTA, CDR2 FQGNSA. This CDR3 is CASSLGRAISYEQYV. The CDR3 DNA follows: TGTGCCAGCAGCTTGGGTCGGGCGATATCTTACGAGCAGTACGTC.

A few counts support this clone. The chain joins TRBV6-6 to TRBJ1-3; D is ambiguous. Germline V gene data show CDR1 as MNHNY and CDR2 as SVGAGI (reference sequence). Trimming removed 0 bases at V and 4 bases at J, with 13 bases between. This CDR3 is 16 amino acids long. The CDR3 DNA follows: TGTGCCAGCAGTTACTCGGGTCGAGGGCTCGGAAACACCATATATTTT. Its translation is CASSYSGRGLGNTIYF.

The chain employs TRBV24-1 and TRBJ1-6; a possible D gene is TRBD1 (5 bases). Trimming stripped 4 bases from V and 7 bases from J, with 10 bases between. This CDR3 contains 14 residues. CDR1 is KGHDR and CDR2 is SFDVKD in the germline V gene. As DNA, the CDR3 is TGTGCCACCAGTGAGCGGCGGGACAATTCACCCCTCCACTTT. Translation gives CATSERRDNSPLHF.

The rearrangement uses TRBV10-2 and TRBJ1-2; unclear D gene. V dropped 2 bases and J dropped 8 bases, with 18 bases sitting between them. The V gene's germline CDR1 is WSHSY and CDR2 SAAADI. The length of the CDR3 is 15 residues. The CDR3 is CASSETIATGGGYTF. The DNA of the CDR3 is TGCGCCAGCAGTGAGACCATAGCGACGGGCGGGGGCTACACCTTC.

This sequence joins TRBV18 and TRBJ2-1; D perhaps matches TRBD2 (5 bases). V was shortened by 6 bases and J by 6 bases, with 21 bases between the two germline ends. This CDR3 spans 16 amino acids. Germline CDR1 KGHSH, CDR2 LQKENI. CDR3: CASSPILGEVGNEQFF. The CDR3 DNA reads as TGTGCCAGCTCTCCCATTTTGGGAGAGGTCGGCAATGAGCAGTTCTTC.

The V call is TRBV7-8, the J call TRBJ2-5; 12 bases match TRBD2. CDR3 length: 15 amino acids. V shed 6 bases and J 5 bases; nucleotides not matched to a gene: 7. Germline loops: CDR1 SGHVS, CDR2 FQNEAQ. The CDR3 bases are TGTGCCAGCAGTTCTCTAGCGGGGGGGCCTGAGACCCAGTACTTC. It codes for CASSSLAGGPETQYF.

The rearrangement links TRBV6-5 to TRBJ1-4, with D perhaps TRBD1 (6 bases). V was pared by 10 bases and J by 4 bases, with 13 bases between. The CDR3 is made up of 13 amino acids. The germline V gene has CDR1 MNHEY and CDR2 SVGAGI. The CDR3 DNA reads as TGTGCCACCGGGGGGCGAGGTAATGAAAAACTGTTTTTT. Amino acid sequence: CATGGRGNEKLFF.

The chain is built from TRBV5-8 and TRBJ2-2, with D maybe TRBD1 (5 bases). V lost 8 bases and J 0 bases, leaving 14 bases between the germline ends. Germline CDR1 reads SGHTS; CDR2 reads YDEGEE. The CDR3 is 15 residues long. CDR3 sequence (DNA): TGTGCCAGTTTAGACAGCTGGACGAACACCGGGGAGCTGTTTTTT. This gives the protein CASLDSWTNTGELFF.

The rearrangement uses TRBV24-1 and TRBJ1-2; a possible D gene is TRBD1 (5 bases). CDR1 is KGHDR, CDR2 SFDVKD, per germline. V lost 2 bases and J 8 bases, leaving 17 bases between the germline ends. There are 15 residues in the CDR3. The chain's CDR3 is CATSDSGREWEGYTF. The CDR3, as DNA: TGTGCCACCAGTGATTCGGGCAGGGAATGGGAGGGCTACACCTTC.

The chain combines TRBV19 with TRBJ2-4, with D uncertain. CDR3 length equals 14 residues. Germline CDR1 reads LNHDA; CDR2 reads SQIVND (reference sequence). V lost 7 bases and J lost 0, with 10 bases in between. The CDR3 bases are TGTGCCAGTACCCCGATCGGAGCCAAAAACATTCAGTACTTC. Translation: CASTPIGAKNIQYF.

The chain is built from TRBV6-1 and TRBJ2-4; D remains unclear. The CDR3 is 20 amino acids. The germline V gene has CDR1 MNHNS and CDR2 SASEGT. Trimming left V 0 bases short and J 0 bases short, with 21 bases between. The CDR3 DNA is TGTGCCAGCAGTGAAGCCATCAGGATTTTGGGCGAACTAGCCAAAAACATTCAGTACTTC. It codes for CASSEAIRILGELAKNIQYF.

The chain uses TRBV18 and TRBJ1-1; no definite D call. The V gene lost 5 bases and the J gene lost 1 base, with 8 bases spanning the gap. Germline lookup yields CDR1 KGHSH and CDR2 LQKENI. The CDR3 contains 13 residues. The CDR3: CASSYTENTEAFF. CDR3 DNA: TGTGCCAGCTCATACACAGAGAACACTGAAGCTTTCTTT.

The chain uses TRBV9 and TRBJ1-2; D remains ambiguous. The CDR3 runs 15 residues. Germline CDR1 SGDLS, CDR2 YYNGEE. Deletions cut 3 bases from V and 2 bases from J, with 14 bases between. CDR3 residues: CASSGGPATNYGYTF. DNA for the CDR3: TGTGCCAGCAGCGGCGGACCTGCTACAAACTATGGCTACACCTTC.

V usage is TRBV7-3 and J usage is TRBJ2-3; D might be TRBD1 or TRBD2, each matching 5 bases. The germline V gene encodes CDR1 SGHTA and CDR2 FQGTGA. The V end lost 5 bases, the J end lost 0 bases, and 9 bases lay between the germline ends. This CDR3 has 14 amino acids. The CDR3 loop is CASSRDLSTDTQYF. In DNA form, the CDR3 reads TGTGCCAGCAGCCGGGACCTTAGCACAGATACGCAGTATTTT.